This T cell receptor beta chain was observed in a study of neurological immune-mediated disorders. Points from the study as a whole: For the multiple sclerosis repertoire cluster, an association with any clinical or MRI feature was absent. The study found the most TCR clonal expansion in HTLV-1-associated myelopathy and the least in multiple sclerosis, below healthy controls.

Time point specified: longitudinal time-point 3. The unsorted libraries originated from 2 million PBMCs that had been stored at -80 C. For this clonotype: Its cognate antigen is unknown. A clone one base away is much larger, so this may be a read error.

The germline CDR1 and CDR2 sequences are DFQATT and SNEGSKA (reference sequence). CDR3 size: 11 residues. Synthesis of cDNA was accomplished via 5'RACE employing 10-nucleotide random UMIs. TCRdb reanalysed the 5' RACE reads using MiXCR and keeps one entry per CDR3 protein. The repertoire holds about 80,000 distinct CDR3 sequences, with about 4.3% as singletons. The J gene is TRBJ1-1, the V gene TRBV20-1; weak D call: TRBD1 (5 bases). This receptor was identified in a woman aged 55-70 years with multiple sclerosis. Sequenced: PBMCs. CDR3 DNA: TGCAGTGATAGAGGACACATTGAAGCTTTCTTT. This codes for CSDRGHIEAFF.